These T cell receptor beta chains were read from a single sample in a study of beta chain features in type 1 diabetes. The table came from immunoSEQ multiplex PCR; TCRdb's copy has only in-frame clones and leaves some out. The sample has 300,000 to 350,000 clones; approximately 8.2% are singletons. What was sequenced was central memory CD4+ T cells from blood. The source of these receptors is a woman aged 18-29 years in good health. Both conserved end residues are part of each CDR3. A D gene is named only where the DNA matches it firmly. Not every row has a clone size; where given, it reads once, few, many or a size class.

v_call	clone_size	d_call	j_call	cdr3_nt	cdr3_aa
TRBV2	few	TRBD1	TRBJ1-2	TGTGCCAGCAGATGGTCAGGGGGCTATGGCTACACCTTC	CASRWSGGYGYTF
TRBV4-2	.	TRBD2	TRBJ2-3	TGTGCCAGCAGCCAAGACGTTTCGTCTAGCGGATATGATACGCAGTATTTT	CASSQDVSSSGYDTQYF
TRBV7-2	.	.	TRBJ1-5	TGTGCCAGCAGCGGATGGGGGGGTCAGCCCCAGCATTTT	CASSGWGGQPQHF
TRBV7-2	.	TRBD1	TRBJ2-7	TGTGCCAGCAGCTTTACGGGACAGGGTTATTACGAGCAGTACTTC	CASSFTGQGYYEQYF
TRBV25-1	few	.	TRBJ2-7	TGTGCCAGCAGTGAACCCGGACCCCCTTACGAGCAGTACTTC	CASSEPGPPYEQYF
TRBV2	.	.	TRBJ1-5	TGTGCCAGCAGTGGAGGGGATTGGCAGCCCCAGCATTTT	CASSGGDWQPQHF
TRBV7-2	.	TRBD1	TRBJ1-1	TGTGCCAGCAGCTCAGCCTGGGACAGGGGGTGGAACACTGAAGCTTTCTTT	CASSSAWDRGWNTEAFF
TRBV28	many	.	TRBJ1-1	TGTGCCAGCCATCCCGGGGGGGGCACTGAAGCTTTCTTT	CASHPGGGTEAFF
TRBV5-1	few	.	TRBJ2-6	TGCGCCAGCAGCTCGCTAGGGGTTACTGGGGCCAACGTCCTGACTTTC	CASSSLGVTGANVLTF
TRBV7-2	few	.	TRBJ2-7	TGTGCCAGCAGCTCGAAGCGGGACAAACCCTACGAGCAGTACTTC	CASSSKRDKPYEQYF
TRBV4-3	.	TRBD1	TRBJ2-2	TGCGCCAGCAGCCAAGGACAGGGGGCGAACACCGGGGAGCTGTTTTTT	CASSQGQGANTGELFF
TRBV15	few	.	TRBJ2-7	TGTGCCACCAGCAGAGAGCAGGGAAGGCCACCCTACTACGAGCAGTACTTC	CATSREQGRPPYYEQYF
TRBV4-3	few	.	TRBJ2-7	TGCGCCAGCAGCCAAGTATTGGCGGGCTACGAGCAGTACTTC	CASSQVLAGYEQYF
TRBV6-5	.	TRBD2	TRBJ2-1	TGTGCCAGCAGGCCGGGACTAGGGAACAATGAGCAGTTCTTC	CASRPGLGNNEQFF
TRBV7-2	few	.	TRBJ2-7	TGTGCCAGCAGCTTGAGGCAGGGGCGCGGTGTGGCGGGTTCCTACGAGCAGTACTTC	CASSLRQGRGVAGSYEQYF
TRBV5-1	.	.	TRBJ1-2	TGCGCCAGCAGCTTGAATACCATCTATGGCTACACCTTC	CASSLNTIYGYTF
TRBV15	few	.	TRBJ2-2	TGTGCCACCAGGATGGGGGACACCGGGGAGCTGTTTTTT	CATRMGDTGELFF
TRBV19	few	.	TRBJ2-1	TGTGCCAGTAGTATAGCGGGAACCTACAATGAGCAGTTCTTC	CASSIAGTYNEQFF
TRBV6-5	.	TRBD1	TRBJ1-3	TGTGCCAGCAGTTCGACAGGGGATTCTGGAAACACCATATATTTT	CASSSTGDSGNTIYF
TRBV29-1	many	.	TRBJ1-2	TGCAGCGTTTCAAAGGTTGACTATGGCTACACCTTC	CSVSKVDYGYTF
TRBV27	.	TRBD2	TRBJ2-1	TGTGCCAGCAGTACCCCGACTAGCGGGAGTGGCAATGAGCAGTTCTTC	CASSTPTSGSGNEQFF
TRBV30	.	.	TRBJ2-5	TGTGCCTGGCGACGGGGGGCAGGGTTAACAGAGACCCAGTACTTC	CAWRRGAGLTETQYF
TRBV11-2	many	TRBD2	TRBJ2-7	TGTGCCAGCAGCTTAGACGGCGGGAGCTCCTACGAGCAGTACTTC	CASSLDGGSSYEQYF
TRBV5-6	.	.	TRBJ2-7	TGTGCCAGCAGCACCTCCGGGGCAACTTGGGACTTC	CASSTSGATWDF